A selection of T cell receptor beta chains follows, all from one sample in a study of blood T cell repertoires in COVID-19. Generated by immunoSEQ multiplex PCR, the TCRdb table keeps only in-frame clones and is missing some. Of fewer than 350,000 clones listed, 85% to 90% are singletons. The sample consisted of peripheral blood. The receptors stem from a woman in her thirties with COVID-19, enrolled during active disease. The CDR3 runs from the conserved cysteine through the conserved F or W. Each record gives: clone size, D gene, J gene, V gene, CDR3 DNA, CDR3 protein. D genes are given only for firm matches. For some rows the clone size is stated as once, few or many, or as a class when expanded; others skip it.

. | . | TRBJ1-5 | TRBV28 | TGTGCCAGCAGTTTCGGGGATTCTAGCAATCAGCCCCAGCATTTT | CASSFGDSSNQPQHF
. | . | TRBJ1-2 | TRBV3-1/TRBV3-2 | TGTGCCAGCAGCCGGCTGGGCGGGAACCGAGGCGATGGCTACACCTTC | CASSRLGGNRGDGYTF
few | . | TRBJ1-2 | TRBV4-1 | TGCGCCAGCAGCCACCTAGGGGGGGACTATGGCTACACCTTC | CASSHLGGDYGYTF
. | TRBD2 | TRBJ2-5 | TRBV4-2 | TGTGCCAGCAGCCAAGGTCCCTGGAGTAGCGGGGTGTACCAAGAGACCCAGTACTTC | CASSQGPWSSGVYQETQYF
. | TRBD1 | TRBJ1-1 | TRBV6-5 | TGTGCCAGCAGAGACAGACAGGGGGATGAAGCTTTCTTT | CASRDRQGDEAFF
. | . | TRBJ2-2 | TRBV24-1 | TGTGCCACCAGTGATTCACGAGGGATCGGGGAGCTGTTTTTT | CATSDSRGIGELFF
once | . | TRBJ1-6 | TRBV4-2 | TGTGCCAGCAGCCAAGAGCTCGTACATTACTCCTATAATTCACCCCTCCACTTT | CASSQELVHYSYNSPLHF
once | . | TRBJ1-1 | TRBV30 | TGTGCCTGGAATCGTTTCCCCGGGCAGGGCTTCGCTGAAGCTTTCTTT | CAWNRFPGQGFAEAFF
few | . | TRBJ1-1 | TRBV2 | TGTGCCAGCAGTACATTGAATTCGCCTTTCTTT | CASSTLNSPFF
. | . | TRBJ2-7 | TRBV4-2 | TGTGCCAGCAGCCAAGAGGGGGCGACAAGGATTGGCTACGAGCAGTACTTC | CASSQEGATRIGYEQYF